This T cell receptor beta chain was captured in a study of shared clonotypes between healthy human individuals. This clone was picked up one time. This CDR3 spans 16 amino acids. The V gene's germline CDR1 is MDHEN and CDR2 SYDVKM. V lost 5 bases, J lost 6 bases, and 12 bases stayed unmatched. All participating donors were Caucasian adults from Nashville, Tennessee. The run depth of the assay was deep. This table comes from immunoSEQ multiplex PCR, and its TCRdb copy is limited to in-frame clones, with some not included. Of 900,000 to 1,200,000 clones listed, 75% to 80% are singletons. This clonotype was sampled from a man younger than 35 in good health. Some clones in this sample may be carry-over from other donors' samples. The chain is built from TRBV28 and TRBJ2-1; TRBD2 agrees at 8 bases. The sequencing sample was made of memory CD4+ T cells from PBMCs. The subset was: CD45RA-negative fraction. The CDR3 protein is CASSARIGRARNEQFF. CDR3 sequence (DNA): TGTGCCAGCAGTGCCCGGATCGGGAGGGCGCGCAATGAGCAGTTCTTC.